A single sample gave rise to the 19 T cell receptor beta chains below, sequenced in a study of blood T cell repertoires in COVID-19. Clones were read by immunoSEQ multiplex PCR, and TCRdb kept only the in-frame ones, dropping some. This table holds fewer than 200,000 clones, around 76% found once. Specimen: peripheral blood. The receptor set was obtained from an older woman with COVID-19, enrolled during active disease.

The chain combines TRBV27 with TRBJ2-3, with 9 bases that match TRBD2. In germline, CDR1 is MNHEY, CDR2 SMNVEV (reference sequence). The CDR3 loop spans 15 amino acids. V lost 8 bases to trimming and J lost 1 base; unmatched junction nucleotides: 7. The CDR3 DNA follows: TGTGCCAGCTCTAGCCCTAGCGGGGGCACAGATACGCAGTATTTT. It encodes CASSSPSGGTDTQYF.

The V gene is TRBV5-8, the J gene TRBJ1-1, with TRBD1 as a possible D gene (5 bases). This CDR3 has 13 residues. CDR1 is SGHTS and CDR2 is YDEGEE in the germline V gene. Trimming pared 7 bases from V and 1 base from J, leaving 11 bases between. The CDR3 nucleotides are TGTGCCAGCGGCGGACAAGAGAACACTGAAGCTTTCTTT. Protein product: CASGGQENTEAFF.

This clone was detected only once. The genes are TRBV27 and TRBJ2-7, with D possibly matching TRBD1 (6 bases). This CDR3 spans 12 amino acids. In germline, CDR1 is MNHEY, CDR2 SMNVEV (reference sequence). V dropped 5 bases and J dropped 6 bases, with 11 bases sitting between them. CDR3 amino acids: CASSPPGVEQYF. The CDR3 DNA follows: TGTGCCAGCAGTCCTCCAGGGGTCGAGCAGTACTTC.

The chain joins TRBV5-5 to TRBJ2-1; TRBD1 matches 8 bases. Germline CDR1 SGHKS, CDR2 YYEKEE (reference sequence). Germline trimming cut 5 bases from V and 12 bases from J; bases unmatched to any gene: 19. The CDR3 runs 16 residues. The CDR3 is CASRPPLPGQVVGQFF. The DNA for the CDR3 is TGTGCCAGCAGGCCTCCCCTCCCGGGACAGGTTGTGGGGCAGTTCTTC.

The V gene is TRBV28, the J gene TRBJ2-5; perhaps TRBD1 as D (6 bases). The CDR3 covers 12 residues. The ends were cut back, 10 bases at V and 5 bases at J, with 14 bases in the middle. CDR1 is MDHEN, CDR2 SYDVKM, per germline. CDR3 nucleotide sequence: TGTGCCACCGGGACACCCACGGAGACCCAGTACTTC. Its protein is CATGTPTETQYF.

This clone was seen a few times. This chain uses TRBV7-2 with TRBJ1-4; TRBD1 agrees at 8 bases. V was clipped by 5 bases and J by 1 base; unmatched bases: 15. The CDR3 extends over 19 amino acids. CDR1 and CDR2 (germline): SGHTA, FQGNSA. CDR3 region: CASSQPGQAHSGTNEKLFF. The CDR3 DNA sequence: TGTGCCAGCAGCCAGCCGGGACAGGCGCATTCTGGAACTAATGAAAAACTGTTTTTT.

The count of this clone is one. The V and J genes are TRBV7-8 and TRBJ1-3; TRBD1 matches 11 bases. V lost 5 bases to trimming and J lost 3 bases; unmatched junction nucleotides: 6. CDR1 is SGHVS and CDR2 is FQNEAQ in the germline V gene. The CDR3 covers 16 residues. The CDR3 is CASSAGQGAYGNTIYF. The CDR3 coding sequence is TGTGCCAGCAGCGCAGGACAGGGGGCTTATGGAAACACCATATATTTT.

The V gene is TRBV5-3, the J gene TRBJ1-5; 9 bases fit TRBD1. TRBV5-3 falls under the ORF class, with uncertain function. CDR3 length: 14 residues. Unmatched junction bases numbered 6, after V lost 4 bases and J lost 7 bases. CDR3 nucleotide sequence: TGTGCCAGAAGCCCAGGGACAGGGAACCAGCCCCAGCATTTT. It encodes CARSPGTGNQPQHF.

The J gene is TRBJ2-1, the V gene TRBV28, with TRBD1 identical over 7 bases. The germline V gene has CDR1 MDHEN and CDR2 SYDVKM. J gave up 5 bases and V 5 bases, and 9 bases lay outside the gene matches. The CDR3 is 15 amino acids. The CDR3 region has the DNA TGTGCCAGCAGTGCGCCGGGACAGCACGACAATGAGCAGTTCTTC. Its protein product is CASSAPGQHDNEQFF. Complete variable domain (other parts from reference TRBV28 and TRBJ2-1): DVKVTQSSRYLVKRTGEKVFLECVQDMDHENMFWYRQDPGLGLRLIYFSYDVKMKEKGDIPEGYSVSREKKERFSLILESASTNQTSMYLCASSAPGQHDNEQFFGPGTRLTVL.

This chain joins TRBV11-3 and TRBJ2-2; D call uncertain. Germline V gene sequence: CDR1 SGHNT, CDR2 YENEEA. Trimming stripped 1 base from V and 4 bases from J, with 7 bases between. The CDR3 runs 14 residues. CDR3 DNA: TGTGCCAGCAGCTTAGCCGGAGTCACCGGGGAGCTGTTTTTT. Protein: CASSLAGVTGELFF.

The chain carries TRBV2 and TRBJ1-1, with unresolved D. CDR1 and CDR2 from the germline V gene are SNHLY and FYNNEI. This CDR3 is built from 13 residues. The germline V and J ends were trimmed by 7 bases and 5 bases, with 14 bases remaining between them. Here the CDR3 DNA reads TGTGCCAGCACCTTATCGGGTTTAACTGAAGCTTTCTTT. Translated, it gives CASTLSGLTEAFF.

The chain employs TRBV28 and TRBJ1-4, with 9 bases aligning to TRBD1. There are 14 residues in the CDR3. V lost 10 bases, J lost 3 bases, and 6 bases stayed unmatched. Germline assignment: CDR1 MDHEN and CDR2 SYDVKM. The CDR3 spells CATHRGQPNEKLFF. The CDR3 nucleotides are TGTGCCACCCACAGGGGGCAGCCTAATGAAAAACTGTTTTTT. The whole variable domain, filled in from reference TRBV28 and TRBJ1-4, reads DVKVTQSSRYLVKRTGEKVFLECVQDMDHENMFWYRQDPGLGLRLIYFSYDVKMKEKGDIPEGYSVSREKKERFSLILESASTNQTSMYLCATHRGQPNEKLFFGSGTQLSVL.

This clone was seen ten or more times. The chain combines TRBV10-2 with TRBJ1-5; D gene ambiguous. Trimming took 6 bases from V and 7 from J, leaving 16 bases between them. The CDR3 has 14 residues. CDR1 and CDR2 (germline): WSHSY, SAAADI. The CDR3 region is CASSPSRVNQPQHF. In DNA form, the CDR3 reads TGCGCCAGCAGCCCCTCGAGGGTCAACCAGCCCCAGCATTTT.

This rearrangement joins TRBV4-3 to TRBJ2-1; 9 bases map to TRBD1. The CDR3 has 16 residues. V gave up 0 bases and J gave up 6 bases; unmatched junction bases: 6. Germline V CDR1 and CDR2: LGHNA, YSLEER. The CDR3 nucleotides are TGCGCCAGCAGCCAAGATGGGGGACAGGGTACCAATGAGCAGTTCTTC. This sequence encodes CASSQDGGQGTNEQFF.

The CDR3 DNA sequence: TGTGCCACCAGTGTCACAGGGGGAACTAATGAAAAACTGTTTTTT. Amino acids: CATSVTGGTNEKLFF. The chain combines TRBV24-1 with TRBJ1-4; 8 bases match TRBD1. The CDR3 sequence is 15 residues long. Germline trimming cut 5 bases from V and 1 base from J; bases unmatched to any gene: 2. Germline-derived CDR1 and CDR2 are KGHDR and SFDVKD.

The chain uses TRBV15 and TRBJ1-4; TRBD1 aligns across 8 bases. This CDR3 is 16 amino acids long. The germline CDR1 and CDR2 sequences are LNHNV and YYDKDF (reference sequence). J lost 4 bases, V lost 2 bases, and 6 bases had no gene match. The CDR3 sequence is CATSRSRTGINEKLFF. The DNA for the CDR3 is TGTGCCACCAGCAGATCCCGGACAGGGATTAATGAAAAACTGTTTTTT.

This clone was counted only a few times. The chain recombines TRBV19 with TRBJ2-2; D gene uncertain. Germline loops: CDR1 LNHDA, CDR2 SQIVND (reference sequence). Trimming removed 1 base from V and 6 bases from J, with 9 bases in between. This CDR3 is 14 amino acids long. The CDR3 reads CASSIGIQAGELFF. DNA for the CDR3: TGTGCCAGTAGTATAGGGATCCAGGCCGGGGAGCTGTTTTTT.

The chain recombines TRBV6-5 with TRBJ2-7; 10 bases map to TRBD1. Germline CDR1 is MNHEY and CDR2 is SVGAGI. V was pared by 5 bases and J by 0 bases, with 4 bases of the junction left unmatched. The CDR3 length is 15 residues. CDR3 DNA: TGTGCCAGCAGTACGGACAGGGGGAGCTCCTACGAGCAGTACGTC. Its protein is CASSTDRGSSYEQYV.

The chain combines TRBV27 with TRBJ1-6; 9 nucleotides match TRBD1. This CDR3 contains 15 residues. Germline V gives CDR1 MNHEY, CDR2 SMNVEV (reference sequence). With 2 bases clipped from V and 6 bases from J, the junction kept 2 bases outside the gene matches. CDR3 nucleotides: TGTGCCAGCAGTTTAGTGACAGGGGGTAATTCACCCCTCCACTTT. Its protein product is CASSLVTGGNSPLHF.